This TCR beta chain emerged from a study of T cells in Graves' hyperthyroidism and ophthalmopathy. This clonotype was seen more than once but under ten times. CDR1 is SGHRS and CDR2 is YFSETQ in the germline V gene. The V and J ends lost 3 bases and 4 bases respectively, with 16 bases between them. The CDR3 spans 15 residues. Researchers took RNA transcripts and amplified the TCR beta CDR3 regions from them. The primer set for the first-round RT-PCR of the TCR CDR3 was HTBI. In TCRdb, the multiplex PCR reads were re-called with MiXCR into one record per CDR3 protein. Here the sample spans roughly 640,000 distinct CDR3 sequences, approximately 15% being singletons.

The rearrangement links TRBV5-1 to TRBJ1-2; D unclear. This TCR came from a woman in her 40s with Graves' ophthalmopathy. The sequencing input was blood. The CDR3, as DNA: TGCGCCAGCAGCTCCGACCGGGATACTGTCTATGGCTACACCTTC. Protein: CASSSDRDTVYGYTF.